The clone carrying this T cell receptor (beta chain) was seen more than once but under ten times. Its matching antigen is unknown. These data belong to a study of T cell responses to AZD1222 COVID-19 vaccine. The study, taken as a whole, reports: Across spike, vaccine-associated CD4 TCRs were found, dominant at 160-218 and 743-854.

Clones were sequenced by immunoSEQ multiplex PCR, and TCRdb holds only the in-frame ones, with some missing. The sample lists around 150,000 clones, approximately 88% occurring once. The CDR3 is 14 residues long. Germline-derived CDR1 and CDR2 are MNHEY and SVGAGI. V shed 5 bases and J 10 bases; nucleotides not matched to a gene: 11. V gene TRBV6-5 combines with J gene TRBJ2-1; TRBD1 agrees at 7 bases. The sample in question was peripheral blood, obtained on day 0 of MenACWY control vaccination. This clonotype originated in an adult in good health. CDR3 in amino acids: CASSPGQRAGEQFF. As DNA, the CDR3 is TGTGCCAGCAGTCCGGGACAGAGGGCAGGGGAGCAGTTCTTC.